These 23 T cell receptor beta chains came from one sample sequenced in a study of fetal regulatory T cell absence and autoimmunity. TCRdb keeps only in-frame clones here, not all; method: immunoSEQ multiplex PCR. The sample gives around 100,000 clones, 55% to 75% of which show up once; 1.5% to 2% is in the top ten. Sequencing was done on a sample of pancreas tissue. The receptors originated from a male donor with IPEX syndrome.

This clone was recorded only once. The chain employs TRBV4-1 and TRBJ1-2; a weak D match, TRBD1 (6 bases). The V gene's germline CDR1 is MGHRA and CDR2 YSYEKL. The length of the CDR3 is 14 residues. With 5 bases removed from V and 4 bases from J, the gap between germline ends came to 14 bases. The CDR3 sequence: CASSLQGGSYGYTF. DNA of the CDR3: TGCGCCAGCAGCTTACAGGGTGGGAGCTATGGCTACACCTTC.

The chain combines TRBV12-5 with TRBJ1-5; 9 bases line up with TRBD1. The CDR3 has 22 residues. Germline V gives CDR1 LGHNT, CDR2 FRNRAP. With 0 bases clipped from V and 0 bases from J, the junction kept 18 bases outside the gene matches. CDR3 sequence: CASGLVLGGQGPEGYSNQPQHF. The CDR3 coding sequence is TGTGCTAGTGGTTTGGTACTAGGTGGACAGGGGCCGGAAGGATATAGCAATCAGCCCCAGCATTTT.

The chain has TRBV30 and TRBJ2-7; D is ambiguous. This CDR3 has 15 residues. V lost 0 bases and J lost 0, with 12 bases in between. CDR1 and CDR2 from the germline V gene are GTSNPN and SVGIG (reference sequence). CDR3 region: CAWSVPPAVSYEQYF. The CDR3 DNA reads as TGTGCCTGGAGTGTCCCTCCGGCAGTCTCCTACGAGCAGTACTTC.

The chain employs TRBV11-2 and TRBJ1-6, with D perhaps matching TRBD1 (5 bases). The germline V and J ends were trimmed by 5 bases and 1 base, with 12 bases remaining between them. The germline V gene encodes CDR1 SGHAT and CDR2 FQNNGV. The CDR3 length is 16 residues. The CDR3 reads CASSPLRGSYNSPLHF. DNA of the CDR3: TGTGCCAGCAGCCCGCTTAGGGGTTCCTATAATTCACCCCTCCACTTT.

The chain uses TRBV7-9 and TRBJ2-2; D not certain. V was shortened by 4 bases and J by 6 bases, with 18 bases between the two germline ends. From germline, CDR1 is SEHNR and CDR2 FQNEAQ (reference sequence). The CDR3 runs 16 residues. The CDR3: CASSSMPRWRAGELFF. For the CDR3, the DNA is TGTGCCAGCAGCTCGATGCCCCGATGGCGTGCCGGGGAGCTGTTTTTT.

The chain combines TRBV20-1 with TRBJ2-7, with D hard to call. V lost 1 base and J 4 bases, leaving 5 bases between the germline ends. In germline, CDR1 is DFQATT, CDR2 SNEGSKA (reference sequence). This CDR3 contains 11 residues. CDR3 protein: CSARGDYEQYF. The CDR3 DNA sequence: TGCAGTGCTAGAGGGGATTACGAGCAGTACTTC.

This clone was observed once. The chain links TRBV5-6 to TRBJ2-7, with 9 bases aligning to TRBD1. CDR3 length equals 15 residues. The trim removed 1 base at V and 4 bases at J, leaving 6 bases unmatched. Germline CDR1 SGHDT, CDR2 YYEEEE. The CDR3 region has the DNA TGTGCCAGCAGCTTGCTGGGACAGGGAGGGTACGAGCAGTACTTC. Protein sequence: CASSLLGQGGYEQYF.

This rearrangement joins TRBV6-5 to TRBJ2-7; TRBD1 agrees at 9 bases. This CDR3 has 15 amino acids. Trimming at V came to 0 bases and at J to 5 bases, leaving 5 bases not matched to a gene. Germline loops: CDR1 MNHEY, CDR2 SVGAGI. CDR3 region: CASSYSRDRVNEQYF. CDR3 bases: TGTGCCAGCAGTTACTCGAGGGACAGGGTAAACGAGCAGTACTTC.

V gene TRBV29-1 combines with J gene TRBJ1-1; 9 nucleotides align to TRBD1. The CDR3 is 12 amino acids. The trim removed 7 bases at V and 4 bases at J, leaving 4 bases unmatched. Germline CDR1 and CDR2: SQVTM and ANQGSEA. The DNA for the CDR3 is TGCAGCGCTGGACAGGGGACCACTGAAGCTTTCTTT. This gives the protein CSAGQGTTEAFF.

The CDR3 region is CASSARKGPLYGYTF. In DNA, the CDR3 is TGTGCCAGCAGTGCAAGAAAGGGGCCCCTCTATGGCTACACCTTC. The chain joins TRBV6-5 to TRBJ1-2, with D perhaps TRBD1 (5 bases). Germline assignment: CDR1 MNHEY and CDR2 SVGAGI. This CDR3 has 15 residues. With 5 bases removed from V and 4 bases from J, the gap between germline ends came to 17 bases.

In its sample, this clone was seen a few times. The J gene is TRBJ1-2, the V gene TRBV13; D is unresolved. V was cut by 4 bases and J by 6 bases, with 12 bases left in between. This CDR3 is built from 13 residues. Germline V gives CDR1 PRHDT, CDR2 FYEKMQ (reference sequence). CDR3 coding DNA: TGTGCCAGCAGCTCCGGCCAAGGGCATGGCTACACCTTC. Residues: CASSSGQGHGYTF. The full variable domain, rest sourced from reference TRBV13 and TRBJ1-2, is AAGVIQSPRHLIKEKRETATLKCYPIPRHDTVYWYQQGPGQDPQFLISFYEKMQSDKGSIPDRFSAQQFSDYHSELNMSSLELGDSALYFCASSSGQGHGYTFGSGTRLTVV.

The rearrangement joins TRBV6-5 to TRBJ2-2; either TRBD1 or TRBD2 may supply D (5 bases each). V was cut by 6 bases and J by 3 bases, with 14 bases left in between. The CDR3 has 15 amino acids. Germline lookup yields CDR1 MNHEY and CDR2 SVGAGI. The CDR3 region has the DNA TGTGCCAGCAGCCCCACGGGGCCTGACACCGGGGAGCTGTTTTTT. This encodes CASSPTGPDTGELFF.

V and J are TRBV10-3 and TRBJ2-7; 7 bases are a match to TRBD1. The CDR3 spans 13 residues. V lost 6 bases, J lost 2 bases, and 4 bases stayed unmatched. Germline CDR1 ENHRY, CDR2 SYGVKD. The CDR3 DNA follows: TGTGCCATCAGCCCGGGACAGCCCTACGAGCAGTACTTC. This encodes CAISPGQPYEQYF.

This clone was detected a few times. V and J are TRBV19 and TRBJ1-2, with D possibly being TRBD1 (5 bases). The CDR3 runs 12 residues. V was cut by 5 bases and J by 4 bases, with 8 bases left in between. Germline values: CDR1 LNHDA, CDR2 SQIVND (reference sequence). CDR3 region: CASSPGSYGYTF. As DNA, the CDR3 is TGTGCCAGTAGTCCAGGGTCCTATGGCTACACCTTC.

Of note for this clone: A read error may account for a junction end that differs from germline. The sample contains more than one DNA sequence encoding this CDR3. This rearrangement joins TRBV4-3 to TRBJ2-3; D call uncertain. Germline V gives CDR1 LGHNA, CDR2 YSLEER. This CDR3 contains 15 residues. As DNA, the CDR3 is TGCGCCAGTAGCCCCCGTCCTGCTAGCACAGATACGCAGTATTTT. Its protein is CASSPRPASTDTQYF.

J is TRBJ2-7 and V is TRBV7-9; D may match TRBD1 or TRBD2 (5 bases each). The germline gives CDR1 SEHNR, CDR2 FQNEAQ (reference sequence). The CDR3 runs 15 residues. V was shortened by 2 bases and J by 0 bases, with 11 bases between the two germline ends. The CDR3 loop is CASSLRGPSSYEQYF. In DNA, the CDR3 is TGTGCCAGCAGCTTACGGGGACCCAGCTCCTACGAGCAGTACTTC.

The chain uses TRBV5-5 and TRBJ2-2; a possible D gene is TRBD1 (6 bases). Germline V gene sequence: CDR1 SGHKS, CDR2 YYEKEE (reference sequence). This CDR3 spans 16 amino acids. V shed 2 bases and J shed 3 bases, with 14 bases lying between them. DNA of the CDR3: TGTGCCAGCAGCTTAGGGGGAAACTTTGACACCGGGGAGCTGTTTTTT. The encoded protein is CASSLGGNFDTGELFF.

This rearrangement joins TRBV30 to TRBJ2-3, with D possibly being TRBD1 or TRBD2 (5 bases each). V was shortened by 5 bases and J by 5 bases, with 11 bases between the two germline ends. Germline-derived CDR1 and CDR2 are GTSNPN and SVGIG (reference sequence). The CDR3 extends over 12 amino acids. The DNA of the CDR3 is TGTGCCTGGGCCCGGGACGGAGATACGCAGTATTTT. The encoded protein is CAWARDGDTQYF. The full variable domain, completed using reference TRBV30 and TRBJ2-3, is SQTIHQWPATLVQPVGSPLSLECTVEGTSNPNLYWYRQAAGRGLQLLFYSVGIGQISSEVPQNLSASRPQDRQFILSSKKLLLSDSGFYLCAWARDGDTQYFGPGTRLTVL.

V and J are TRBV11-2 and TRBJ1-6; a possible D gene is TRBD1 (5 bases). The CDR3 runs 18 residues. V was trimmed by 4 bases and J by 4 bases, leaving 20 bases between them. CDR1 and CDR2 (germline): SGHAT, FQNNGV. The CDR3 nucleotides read TGTGCCAGCAGCTCATTACGGGGACGAAGGATGTATAATTCACCCCTCCACTTT. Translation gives CASSSLRGRRMYNSPLHF.

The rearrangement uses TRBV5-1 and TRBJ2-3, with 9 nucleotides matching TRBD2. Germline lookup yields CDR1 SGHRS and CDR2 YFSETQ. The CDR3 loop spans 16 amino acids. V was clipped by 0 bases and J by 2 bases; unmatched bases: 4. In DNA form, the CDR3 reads TGCGCCAGCAGCTTGGATCGCGGGGGGGCCACAGATACGCAGTATTTT. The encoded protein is CASSLDRGGATDTQYF.

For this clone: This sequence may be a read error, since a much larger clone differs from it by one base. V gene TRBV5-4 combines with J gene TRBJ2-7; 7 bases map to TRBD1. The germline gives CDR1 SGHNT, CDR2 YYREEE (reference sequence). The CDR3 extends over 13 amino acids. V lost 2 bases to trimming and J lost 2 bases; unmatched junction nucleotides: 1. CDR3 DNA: TGTGCCAGCAGCTTCCAGGGGGCCTACGAGCAGTACTTC. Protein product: CASSFQGAYEQYF.

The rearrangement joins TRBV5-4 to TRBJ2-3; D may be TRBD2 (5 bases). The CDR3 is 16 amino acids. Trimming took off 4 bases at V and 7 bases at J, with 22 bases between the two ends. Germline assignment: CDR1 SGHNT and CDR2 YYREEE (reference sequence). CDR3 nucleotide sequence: TGTGCCAGCAGCCTCGAAGCGGAGCCTGCGTTATATACGCAGTATTTT. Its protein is CASSLEAEPALYTQYF.

CDR3 sequence: CASSPRTGGEGYTF. The CDR3 DNA follows: TGTGCCAGCAGCCCGAGGACAGGGGGAGAAGGCTACACCTTC. The chain couples TRBV11-3 to TRBJ1-2; 10 nucleotides match TRBD1. Unmatched junction bases numbered 8, after V lost 5 bases and J lost 8 bases. This CDR3 region has 14 residues. The germline CDR1 and CDR2 sequences are SGHNT and YENEEA.